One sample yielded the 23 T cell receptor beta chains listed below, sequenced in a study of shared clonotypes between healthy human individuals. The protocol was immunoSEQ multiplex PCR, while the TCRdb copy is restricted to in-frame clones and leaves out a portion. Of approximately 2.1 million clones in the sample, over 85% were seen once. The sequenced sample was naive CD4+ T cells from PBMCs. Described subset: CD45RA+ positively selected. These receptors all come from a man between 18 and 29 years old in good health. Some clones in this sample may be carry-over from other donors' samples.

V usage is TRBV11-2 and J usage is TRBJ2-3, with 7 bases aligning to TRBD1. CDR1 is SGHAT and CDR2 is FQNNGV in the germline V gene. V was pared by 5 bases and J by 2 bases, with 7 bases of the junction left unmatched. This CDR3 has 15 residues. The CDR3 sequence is CASSPGTALTDTQYF. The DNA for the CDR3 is TGTGCCAGCAGCCCCGGGACAGCCCTCACAGATACGCAGTATTTT.

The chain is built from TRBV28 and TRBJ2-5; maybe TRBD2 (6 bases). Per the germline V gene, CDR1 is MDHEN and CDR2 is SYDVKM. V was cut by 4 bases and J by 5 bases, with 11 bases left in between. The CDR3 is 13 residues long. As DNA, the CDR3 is TGTGCCAGCAGTTCGACTAGTGCGGAGACCCAGTACTTC. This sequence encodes CASSSTSAETQYF.

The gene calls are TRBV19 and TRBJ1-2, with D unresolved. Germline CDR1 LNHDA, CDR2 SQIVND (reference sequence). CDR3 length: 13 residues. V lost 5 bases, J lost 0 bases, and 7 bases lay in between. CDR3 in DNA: TGTGCCAGTAGTGTGCGCGCTAACTATGGCTACACCTTC. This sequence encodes CASSVRANYGYTF.

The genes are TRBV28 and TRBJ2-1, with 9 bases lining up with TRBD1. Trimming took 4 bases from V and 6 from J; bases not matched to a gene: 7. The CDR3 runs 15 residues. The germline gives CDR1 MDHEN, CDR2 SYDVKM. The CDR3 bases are TGTGCCAGCAGTTCGACAGGGGGTAACTTCAATGAGCAGTTCTTC. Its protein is CASSSTGGNFNEQFF.

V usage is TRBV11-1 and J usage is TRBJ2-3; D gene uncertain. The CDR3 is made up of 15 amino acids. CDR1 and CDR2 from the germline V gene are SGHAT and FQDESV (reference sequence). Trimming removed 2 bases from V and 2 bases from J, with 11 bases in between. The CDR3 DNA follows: TGTGCCAGCAGCTTAAAGATTCGGAACACAGATACGCAGTATTTT. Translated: CASSLKIRNTDTQYF.

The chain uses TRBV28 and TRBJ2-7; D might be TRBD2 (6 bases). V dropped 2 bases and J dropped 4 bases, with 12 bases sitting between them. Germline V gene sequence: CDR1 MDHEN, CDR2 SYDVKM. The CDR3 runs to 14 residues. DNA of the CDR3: TGTGCCAGCAGTTTAGTACAAGGAGGGTACGAGCAGTACTTC. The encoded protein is CASSLVQGGYEQYF.

The CDR3 loop is CASNPPGGNTEAFF. DNA for the CDR3: TGTGCCAGCAACCCACCGGGCGGGAACACTGAAGCTTTCTTT. The chain uses TRBV9 and TRBJ1-1; D unclear. CDR3 length: 14 amino acids. V dropped 6 bases and J dropped 1 base, with 13 bases sitting between them. Germline assignment: CDR1 SGDLS and CDR2 YYNGEE.

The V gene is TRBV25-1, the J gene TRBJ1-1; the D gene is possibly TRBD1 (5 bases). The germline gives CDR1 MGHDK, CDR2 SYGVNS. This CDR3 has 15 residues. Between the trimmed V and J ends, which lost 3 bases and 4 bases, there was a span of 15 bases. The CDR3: CASSDPTGIGTEAFF. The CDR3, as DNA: TGTGCCAGCAGTGACCCAACAGGTATTGGCACTGAAGCTTTCTTT.

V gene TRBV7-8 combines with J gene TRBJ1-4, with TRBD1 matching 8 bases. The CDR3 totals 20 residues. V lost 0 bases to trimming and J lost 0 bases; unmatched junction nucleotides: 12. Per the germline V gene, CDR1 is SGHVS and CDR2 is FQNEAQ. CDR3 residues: CASSLALRTGPYATNEKLFF. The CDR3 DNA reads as TGTGCCAGCAGCTTAGCCTTGAGGACAGGGCCCTATGCAACTAATGAAAAACTGTTTTTT.

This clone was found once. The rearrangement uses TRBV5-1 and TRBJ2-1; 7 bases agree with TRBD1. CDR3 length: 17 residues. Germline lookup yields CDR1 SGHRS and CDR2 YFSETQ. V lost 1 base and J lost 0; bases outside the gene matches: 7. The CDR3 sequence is CASSLTPGQSSYNEQFF. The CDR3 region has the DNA TGCGCCAGCAGCTTGACCCCGGGACAGAGCTCCTACAATGAGCAGTTCTTC.

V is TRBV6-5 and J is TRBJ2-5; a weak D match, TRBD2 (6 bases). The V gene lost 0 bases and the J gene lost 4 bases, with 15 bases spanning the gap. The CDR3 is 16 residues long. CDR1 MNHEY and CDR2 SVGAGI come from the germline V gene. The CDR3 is CASSYSTSLGRETQYF. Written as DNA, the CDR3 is TGTGCCAGCAGTTACTCGACTAGTTTAGGTCGAGAGACCCAGTACTTC.

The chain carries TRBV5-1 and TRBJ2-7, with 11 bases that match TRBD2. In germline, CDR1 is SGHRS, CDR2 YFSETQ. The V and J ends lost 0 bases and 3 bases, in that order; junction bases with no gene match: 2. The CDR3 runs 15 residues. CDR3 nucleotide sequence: TGCGCCAGCAGCTTGGTACTAGCGGGAGTCTACGAGCAGTACTTC. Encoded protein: CASSLVLAGVYEQYF.

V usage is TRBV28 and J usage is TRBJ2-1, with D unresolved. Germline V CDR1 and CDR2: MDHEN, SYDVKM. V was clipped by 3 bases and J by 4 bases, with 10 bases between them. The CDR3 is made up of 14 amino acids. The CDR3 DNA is TGTGCCAGCAGTTTCGATCGTAGGTACAATGAGCAGTTCTTC. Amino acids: CASSFDRRYNEQFF.

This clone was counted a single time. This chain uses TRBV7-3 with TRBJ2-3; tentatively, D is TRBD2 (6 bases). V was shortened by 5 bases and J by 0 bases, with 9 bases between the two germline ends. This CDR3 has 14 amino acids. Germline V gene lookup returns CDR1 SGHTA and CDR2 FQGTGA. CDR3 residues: CASSPSASTDTQYF. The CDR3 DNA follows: TGTGCCAGCAGCCCTAGCGCCAGCACAGATACGCAGTATTTT.

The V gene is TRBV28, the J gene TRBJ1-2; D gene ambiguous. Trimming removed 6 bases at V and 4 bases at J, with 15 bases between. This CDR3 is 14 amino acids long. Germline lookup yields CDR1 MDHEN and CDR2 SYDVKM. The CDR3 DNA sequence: TGTGCCAGCAGACGGCGACCTCTGGGCTATGGCTACACCTTC. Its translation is CASRRRPLGYGYTF.

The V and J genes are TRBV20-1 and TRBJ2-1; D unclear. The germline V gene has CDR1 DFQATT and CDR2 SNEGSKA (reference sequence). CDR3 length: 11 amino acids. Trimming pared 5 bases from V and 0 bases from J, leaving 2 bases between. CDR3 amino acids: CSAASYNEQFF. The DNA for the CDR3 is TGCAGTGCTGCCTCCTACAATGAGCAGTTCTTC.

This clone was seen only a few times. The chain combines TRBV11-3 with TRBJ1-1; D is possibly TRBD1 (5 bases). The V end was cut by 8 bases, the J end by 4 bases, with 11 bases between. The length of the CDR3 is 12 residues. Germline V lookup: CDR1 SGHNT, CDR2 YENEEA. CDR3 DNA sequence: TGTGCCAGCCAGGGTGAGGGCACTGAAGCTTTCTTT. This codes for CASQGEGTEAFF.

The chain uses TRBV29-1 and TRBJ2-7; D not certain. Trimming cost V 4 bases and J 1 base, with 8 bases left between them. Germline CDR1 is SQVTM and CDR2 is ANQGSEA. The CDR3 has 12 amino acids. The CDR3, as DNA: TGCAGCGTTGGTTGGCAGTCCTACGAGCAGTACTTC. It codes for CSVGWQSYEQYF.

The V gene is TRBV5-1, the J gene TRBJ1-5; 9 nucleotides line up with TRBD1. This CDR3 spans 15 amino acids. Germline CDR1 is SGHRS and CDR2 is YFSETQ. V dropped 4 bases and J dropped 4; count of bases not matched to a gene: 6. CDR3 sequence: CASSRTGAPNQPQHF. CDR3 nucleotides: TGCGCCAGCAGCAGGACAGGGGCCCCAAATCAGCCCCAGCATTTT.

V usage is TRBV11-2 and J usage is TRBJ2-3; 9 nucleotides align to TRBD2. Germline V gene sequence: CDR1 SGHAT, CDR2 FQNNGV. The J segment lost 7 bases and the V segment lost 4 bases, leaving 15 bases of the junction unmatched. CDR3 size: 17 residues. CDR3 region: CASSWGLAGVGVNTQYF. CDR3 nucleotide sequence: TGTGCCAGCAGCTGGGGCTTAGCGGGAGTGGGTGTTAATACGCAGTATTTT.

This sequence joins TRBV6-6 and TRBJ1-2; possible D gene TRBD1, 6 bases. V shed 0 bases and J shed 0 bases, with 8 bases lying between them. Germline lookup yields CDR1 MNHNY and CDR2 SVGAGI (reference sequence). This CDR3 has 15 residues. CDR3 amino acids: CASSYSGDTNYGYTF. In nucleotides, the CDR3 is TGTGCCAGCAGTTACTCTGGGGACACTAACTATGGCTACACCTTC.

CDR3 protein: CASSAREPGANVLTF. CDR3 nucleotide sequence: TGTGCCAGCAGTGCCAGGGAGCCTGGGGCCAACGTCCTGACTTTC. The V call is TRBV27, the J call TRBJ2-6; D possibly uses TRBD1 or TRBD2 (5 bases each). The germline gives CDR1 MNHEY, CDR2 SMNVEV (reference sequence). The CDR3 spans 15 residues. Trimming took 5 bases from V and 2 from J, leaving 10 bases between them.

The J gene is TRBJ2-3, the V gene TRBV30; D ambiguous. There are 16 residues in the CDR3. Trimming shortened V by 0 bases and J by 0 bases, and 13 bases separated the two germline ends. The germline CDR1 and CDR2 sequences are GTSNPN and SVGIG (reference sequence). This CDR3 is CAWSVSSGISTDTQYF. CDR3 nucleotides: TGTGCCTGGAGTGTTAGTTCGGGCATAAGCACAGATACGCAGTATTTT. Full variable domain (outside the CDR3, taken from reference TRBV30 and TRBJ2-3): SQTIHQWPATLVQPVGSPLSLECTVEGTSNPNLYWYRQAAGRGLQLLFYSVGIGQISSEVPQNLSASRPQDRQFILSSKKLLLSDSGFYLCAWSVSSGISTDTQYFGPGTRLTVL.